The next 8 T cell receptor beta chains were all read from a single sample in a study of cytomegalovirus exposure and HLA in healthy donors. Assay: immunoSEQ multiplex PCR; the TCRdb copy retains only in-frame clones and omits some. Seen here are 200,000 or so clones, 70% to 90% observed once, and the top ten hold 5.5% to 7%. The sample comprised PBMCs. All receptors derive from a woman aged 18-29 years in good health and CMV-seronegative.

The chain joins TRBV2 to TRBJ1-2; weak D call: TRBD1 (5 bases). Between the trimmed V and J ends, which lost 6 bases and 3 bases, there was a span of 11 bases. Germline V gene lookup returns CDR1 SNHLY and CDR2 FYNNEI. This CDR3 contains 13 residues. The CDR3 here is CASREGYDYGYTF. In nucleotides, the CDR3 is TGTGCCAGCAGAGAGGGGTACGACTATGGCTACACCTTC.

The rearrangement uses TRBV10-3 and TRBJ2-7; D is possibly TRBD1 (6 bases). Germline V CDR1 and CDR2: ENHRY, SYGVKD. The CDR3 spans 16 residues. Trimming took 6 bases from V and 3 from J, leaving 21 bases between them. CDR3 sequence (DNA): TGTGCCATCAGCGACCCTACACGTGGACAGAGCTACGAGCAGTACTTC. Translating it yields CAISDPTRGQSYEQYF.

V gene TRBV2 combines with J gene TRBJ2-7; D not resolved. The germline V and J ends were trimmed by 4 bases and 3 bases, with 19 bases remaining between them. The CDR3 sequence is 16 residues long. Germline V CDR1 and CDR2: SNHLY, FYNNEI. DNA for the CDR3: TGTGCCAGCAGTGCCCGGCTGGACGGTCAGGACTACGAGCAGTACTTC. Translation: CASSARLDGQDYEQYF.

The chain combines TRBV9 with TRBJ1-1, with TRBD1 matching over 8 bases. Germline values: CDR1 SGDLS, CDR2 YYNGEE. The CDR3 runs 15 residues. Trimming removed 3 bases from V and 1 base from J; junction bases left unmatched: 5. The CDR3 nucleotides are TGTGCCAGCAGCGCCCCAGGGGGCGCGAACACTGAAGCTTTCTTT. It encodes CASSAPGGANTEAFF.

The chain combines TRBV12-5 with TRBJ2-3; D call uncertain. CDR3 length: 14 residues. V was cut by 3 bases and J by 2 bases, with 9 bases left in between. Germline CDR1 and CDR2: LGHNT and FRNRAP. The CDR3 coding sequence is TGTGCTAGTGGTTTCCGGCGCCCCACAGATACGCAGTATTTT. Amino acids: CASGFRRPTDTQYF.

The V and J genes are TRBV7-9 and TRBJ1-2; 9 bases are shared with TRBD1. Germline trimming cut 4 bases from V and 2 bases from J; bases unmatched to any gene: 2. CDR1 SEHNR and CDR2 FQNEAQ come from the germline V gene (reference sequence). The CDR3 loop spans 14 amino acids. The chain's CDR3 is CASSSGTGNYGYTF. The CDR3 DNA is TGTGCCAGCAGCTCCGGGACAGGGAACTATGGCTACACCTTC.

This clone was counted a few times. The rearrangement joins TRBV4-1 to TRBJ2-2; the match to TRBD2 covers 15 bases. This CDR3 is built from 18 residues. In germline, CDR1 is MGHRA, CDR2 YSYEKL. V gave up 0 bases and J gave up 7 bases; unmatched junction bases: 6. CDR3 sequence reads: CASSQDPRTSGRGGELFF. The CDR3, as DNA: TGCGCCAGCAGCCAAGATCCTAGGACTAGCGGGAGGGGCGGGGAGCTGTTTTTT.

In this sample, this clone turned up a few times. The rearrangement joins TRBV10-3 to TRBJ1-4; 7 nucleotides line up with TRBD1. V lost 6 bases, J lost 5 bases, and 6 bases stayed unmatched. Germline CDR1 and CDR2: ENHRY and SYGVKD. The length of the CDR3 is 14 residues. This CDR3 is CAIRSTGRNEKLFF. CDR3 bases: TGTGCCATCAGGTCGACAGGGAGGAATGAAAAACTGTTTTTT.